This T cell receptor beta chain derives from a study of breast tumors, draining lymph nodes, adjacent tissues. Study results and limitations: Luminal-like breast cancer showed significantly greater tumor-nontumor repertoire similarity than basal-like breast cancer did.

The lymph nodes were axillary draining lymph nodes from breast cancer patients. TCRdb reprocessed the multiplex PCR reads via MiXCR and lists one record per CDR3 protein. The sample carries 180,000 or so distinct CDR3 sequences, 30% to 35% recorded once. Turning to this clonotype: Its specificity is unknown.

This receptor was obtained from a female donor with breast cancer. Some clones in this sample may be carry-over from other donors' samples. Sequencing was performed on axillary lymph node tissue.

The CDR3 region is CASSQGGTQYF. The CDR3 DNA is TGTGCCAGCAGTCAGGGTGGTACGCAGTATTTT. This sequence joins TRBV6-5 and TRBJ2-3; D is possibly TRBD1 (5 bases). This CDR3 has 11 amino acids. Germline CDR1 reads MNHEY; CDR2 reads SVGAGI. V lost 5 bases, J lost 8 bases, and 8 bases lay in between.